Sequencing of this TCR beta chain was carried out in a study of blood T cell repertoires in COVID-19 (dated by TCRdb to about 2020). Regarding the complete study: Collaborator samples came from the United States, Italy and Spain and covered acute and convalescent phases of COVID-19. The prospective study material was composed of cDNA or gDNA derived from T cells, B-cell-depleted T cells, or PBMCs. Subjects who had been exposed to COVID-19, were actively infected with it, or had recovered from it provided the deeply sampled blood TCRbeta repertoires that made up the dataset. A freely available public database, intended as a resource for researchers studying the immune response to SARS-CoV-2, is where the repertoires were released. The samples were drawn from two sources: the first 160 participants of the ongoing ImmuneRACE study, and approximately 1,300 subjects contributed by 6 global collaborators. Nearly every sample came with metadata listing a de-identified subject ID, COVID-19 status, age in years and sex. HLA class I and class II types, where available, came from metadata supplied by the sample provider rather than from assay-based typing.

Whole blood was collected in K2EDTA tubes by collaborating institutions according to the institutions' own protocols. For TCRbeta analysis, collaborators shipped samples as frozen whole blood, isolated PBMCs, or DNA extracted from either of those sample types. From cysteine to phenylalanine, the CDR3 is 14 amino acids long. The retained sequence is limited to the CDR3, 42 bases, with the frame set at the first base. According to the germline V gene, CDR1 reads SGDLS and CDR2 reads YYNGEE. Cut back by 0 bases and 6 bases, the V and J ends lie 11 bases apart. Summary of the overall study and its limitations: The amount of clinical and demographic metadata varied by source and participant and was provided uncurated.

On this clone: This clone's antigen is unknown. The record has no base qualities; no much larger clone is one base away.

TCRbeta CDR3 regions were amplified from genomic DNA using the immunoSEQ Assay, a bias-controlled multiplex PCR. The study's processing was this. The number of nucleated cells in each sample was estimated from the amplification of reference gene primers within the assay. To quantify the absolute abundance of each unique TCRbeta CDR3 rearrangement, sequence reads were collapsed and filtered. Productive Simpson clonality was computed per sample as the square root of Simpson's diversity index over productive rearrangements. This is the immuneACCESS table as TCRdb keeps it, with only in-frame sequences that have V and J called. A part of the clones is gone; compared with another copy, unresolved V genes explain less than half, and the rest is unexplained. For V, J and clone size, that table is used; D and trimming come from the DNA. This sample gives about 400,000 clones in total; approximately 90% of them show up just once. The ten biggest clones cover about 4.3% of the sample.

The V and J genes are TRBV9 and TRBJ2-3; no D gene call is confident. Input material: peripheral blood. This TCR derives from a woman aged 30 to 39 with acute or convalescent COVID-19. The nucleotide sequence is given as TGTGCCAGCAGCGTAGGTTCAGGCGCCGATACGCAGTATTTT. It specifies CASSVGSGADTQYF.